This T cell receptor beta chain is drawn from a study of T cells in Graves' hyperthyroidism and ophthalmopathy. RNA transcripts yielded amplified TCR beta CDR3 regions. Primed by the HTBI set, a first-round RT-PCR was run on the TCR CDR3. From the multiplex PCR reads, TCRdb called clonotypes with MiXCR, one entry per CDR3 protein. The repertoire holds 350,000 to 500,000 distinct CDR3 sequences, with roughly an eighth as singletons. The hyperthyroidism was newly diagnosed and had lasted under 2 months; the patients were aged 18 to 65. Patients with uncontrolled infections, other autoimmune diseases, pregnancy or lactation were excluded. This clonotype came up many times. The germline V gene encodes CDR1 LGHDT and CDR2 YNNKEL (reference sequence). V lost 4 bases and J 7 bases, leaving 16 bases between the germline ends. This CDR3 is built from 14 residues.

The TCR sequence derives from a woman under 30 with Graves' hyperthyroidism. The chain joins TRBV3-1 to TRBJ1-2; no reliable D call. Source material: blood. The CDR3 nucleotides are TGTGCCAGCAGCCCTCTCATGTCCCCTTCTGGCTACACCTTC. The encoded protein is CASSPLMSPSGYTF.